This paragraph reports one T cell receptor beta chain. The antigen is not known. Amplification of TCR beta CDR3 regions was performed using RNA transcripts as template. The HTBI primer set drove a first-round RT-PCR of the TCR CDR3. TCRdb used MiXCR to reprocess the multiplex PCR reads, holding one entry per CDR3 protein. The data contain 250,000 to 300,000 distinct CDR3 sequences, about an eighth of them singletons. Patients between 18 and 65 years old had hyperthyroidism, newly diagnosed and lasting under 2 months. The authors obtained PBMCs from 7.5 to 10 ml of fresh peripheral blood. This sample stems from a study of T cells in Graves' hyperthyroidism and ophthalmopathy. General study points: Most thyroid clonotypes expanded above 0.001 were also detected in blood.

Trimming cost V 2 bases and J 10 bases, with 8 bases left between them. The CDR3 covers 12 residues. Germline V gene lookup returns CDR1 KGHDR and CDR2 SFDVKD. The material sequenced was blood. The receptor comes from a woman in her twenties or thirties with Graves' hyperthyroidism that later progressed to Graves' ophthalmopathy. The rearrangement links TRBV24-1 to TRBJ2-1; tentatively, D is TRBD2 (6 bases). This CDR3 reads CATSDSGEEQFF. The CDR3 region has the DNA TGTGCCACCAGTGATTCGGGAGAAGAGCAGTTCTTC.